The rows below give T cell receptor beta chains drawn from one sample of a study of cytomegalovirus exposure and HLA in healthy donors. The repertoire was sequenced with immunoSEQ multiplex PCR; TCRdb's copy has only in-frame clones and lacks some. The data show roughly 58,000 clones, about 80% seen once. The sample consisted of PBMCs. The receptor set was obtained from a human donor in good health. Both conserved end residues are part of each CDR3. The D gene is left open where the match is weak. Rows give clone size only sometimes, using once, few, many, or a class for an expanded clone.

TRBJ2-6 TRBV14 once - CASSQGLVMGANVLTF TGTGCCAGCAGCCAAGGCCTAGTAATGGGGGCCAACGTCCTGACTTTC
TRBJ2-2 TRBV7-2 - TRBD2 CASSSGTSGGADGELFF TGTGCCAGCAGCTCAGGGACTAGCGGGGGGGCGGACGGGGAGCTGTTTTTT
TRBJ2-1 TRBV27 - - CASSLGGYNEQFF TGTGCCAGCAGTTTAGGCGGTTACAATGAGCAGTTCTTC
TRBJ1-4 TRBV7-8 - TRBD1 CASSRDRVEKLFF TGTGCCAGCAGCCGGGACAGGGTTGAAAAACTGTTTTTT
TRBJ1-4 TRBV19 - - CASSMEGGEKLFF TGTGCCAGTAGTATGGAGGGAGGTGAAAAACTGTTTTTT
TRBJ2-7 TRBV5-1 - - CASSLDPGHSYEQYF TGCGCCAGCAGCTTGGATCCAGGGCACTCCTACGAGCAGTACTTC
TRBJ2-7 TRBV9 - TRBD1 CASSVRDRGYEQYF TGTGCCAGCAGCGTACGGGACAGGGGATACGAGCAGTACTTC
TRBJ1-5 TRBV7-6 - TRBD1 CASSPGDRQPQHF TGTGCCAGCAGCCCGGGGGACAGACAGCCCCAGCATTTT
TRBJ1-5 TRBV2 - - CASTGETAYSNQPQHF TGTGCCAGCACGGGGGAGACAGCTTATAGCAATCAGCCCCAGCATTTT
TRBJ2-7 TRBV5-6 - - CASSPYPGNYEQYF TGTGCCAGCAGCCCCTATCCGGGAAACTACGAGCAGTACTTC
TRBJ2-5 TRBV7-2 - - CASSRGTSETQYF TGTGCCAGCAGCCGTGGGACATCCGAGACCCAGTACTTC
TRBJ2-1 TRBV4-2 few - CASSLSGFEQFF TGTGCCAGCAGCCTTAGCGGATTTGAGCAGTTCTTC
TRBJ2-7 TRBV6-6 few TRBD2 CASSGRGVSYEQYF TGTGCCAGCAGTGGCCGGGGGGTCTCCTACGAGCAGTACTTC
TRBJ1-3 TRBV11-1 - - CASSLSGYSGNTIYF TGTGCCAGCAGCTTATCGGGGTACTCTGGAAACACCATATATTTT
TRBJ1-4 TRBV18 - TRBD1 CASSPVRTGTVGGKLFF TGTGCCAGCTCACCGGTTCGGACAGGGACTGTAGGGGGAAAACTGTTTTTT
TRBJ2-7 TRBV6-1 - - CASRGGLYEQYF TGTGCATCCAGGGGAGGGTTATACGAGCAGTACTTC
TRBJ1-4 TRBV4-1 - - CASSQEDRGGAEKLFF TGCGCCAGCAGCCAAGAGGATCGGGGGGGCGCGGAAAAACTGTTTTTT